Listed here are 25 T cell receptor beta chains from one sample, sequenced in a study of CD8 T cells in ankylosing spondylitis. TCRdb reprocessed the 5' RACE reads via MiXCR and lists one record per CDR3 protein. This table holds roughly 180,000 distinct CDR3 sequences, under 14% found once. Sequenced: blood, either unsorted or a sorted T cell fraction (not recorded which). The receptors here all came from a male donor with ankylosing spondylitis or in good health (not recorded which).

This clonotype has ten or more counts. V and J are TRBV5-1 and TRBJ2-7; a weak D match, TRBD1 (8 bases). The V gene lost 0 bases and the J gene lost 0 bases, with 16 bases spanning the gap. From germline, CDR1 is SGHRS and CDR2 YFSETQ. CDR3 length equals 17 residues. Here the CDR3 reads CASSLGGGQADSYEQYF. The CDR3 nucleotides are TGCGCCAGCAGCTTGGGGGGGGGACAGGCCGACTCCTACGAGCAGTACTTC.

In regard to this clonotype: This may be a read error, as it is one base from a much larger clone. The chain has TRBV15 and TRBJ2-1, with 7 bases aligning to TRBD2. CDR3 length equals 16 residues. CDR1 and CDR2 (germline): LNHNV, YYDKDF (reference sequence). The CDR3 DNA reads TGTGTCACCAGCAGAGAACGGGAGGCATACTACAATGAGCAGTTCTTC. Its translation: CVTSREREAYYNEQFF.

V and J are TRBV2 and TRBJ2-3; TRBD2 is a possible D gene (7 bases). V was pared by 6 bases and J by 1 base, with 14 bases between. CDR3 length equals 15 residues. Looked up from germline, CDR1 is SNHLY and CDR2 is FYNNEI. In DNA, the CDR3 is TGTGCCAGCAGACCCCAGGGGAGGGGCACAGATACGCAGTATTTT. Its translation: CASRPQGRGTDTQYF.

This clonotype was detected a few times. The chain carries TRBV19 and TRBJ2-7, with TRBD2 identical over 7 bases. The CDR3 contains 15 residues. J lost 6 bases, V lost 2 bases, and 10 bases had no gene match. The germline gives CDR1 LNHDA, CDR2 SQIVND (reference sequence). CDR3 sequence reads: CASSITPAGLGEQYF. The CDR3 nucleotides are TGTGCCAGTAGTATAACCCCAGCGGGACTCGGCGAGCAGTACTTC.

In this sample, this clonotype turned up many times. The gene calls are TRBV24-1 and TRBJ2-2; 9 bases are a match to TRBD1. Germline V gene sequence: CDR1 KGHDR, CDR2 SFDVKD. The J segment lost 5 bases and the V segment lost 7 bases, leaving 7 bases of the junction unmatched. The CDR3 totals 15 residues. CDR3 coding DNA: TGTGCCACCAGCAAAGGGGACAGGGTTACCGGGGAGCTGTTTTTT. This encodes CATSKGDRVTGELFF.

This clonotype came up many times. The chain has TRBV20-1 and TRBJ2-5; tentative D call: TRBD1 (5 bases). V dropped 3 bases and J dropped 0 bases, with 11 bases sitting between them. CDR1 and CDR2 from the germline V gene are DFQATT and SNEGSKA (reference sequence). The CDR3 has 14 residues. The CDR3 DNA follows: TGCAGTGCTAGGGACAACCTGTACCAAGAGACCCAGTACTTC. Amino acid sequence: CSARDNLYQETQYF.

This clonotype occurred many times. The CDR3 DNA sequence: TGTGCCAGCAGTTACTTTATCGGGGGCCCTGGACCCCAGCATTTT. Its translation: CASSYFIGGPGPQHF. This chain joins TRBV6-5 and TRBJ1-5; D may be TRBD1 (6 bases). CDR3 length: 15 residues. Germline assignment: CDR1 MNHEY and CDR2 SVGAGI. Between the trimmed V and J ends, which lost 1 base and 10 bases, there was a span of 17 bases.

This clonotype was detected ten times or more. The chain is built from TRBV7-2 and TRBJ2-2; D remains unclear. This CDR3 is built from 13 residues. Looked up from germline, CDR1 is SGHTA and CDR2 is FQGNSA. Trimming pared 2 bases from V and 6 bases from J, leaving 7 bases between. In DNA form, the CDR3 reads TGTGCCAGCAGCTTACCCGACTCCGGGGAGCTGTTTTTT. The encoded protein is CASSLPDSGELFF.

The chain carries TRBV7-2 and TRBJ1-1, with TRBD1 identical over 10 bases. This CDR3 contains 16 residues. Germline CDR1 and CDR2: SGHTA and FQGNSA. V lost 6 bases and J lost 5; bases outside the gene matches: 12. CDR3 in amino acids: CASRLTGGLSGTEAFF. The CDR3 nucleotides read TGTGCCAGCAGATTGACAGGGGGCTTATCTGGGACTGAAGCTTTCTTT. The entire variable domain, with the rest obtained from reference TRBV7-2 and TRBJ1-1, is as follows: GAGVSQSPSNKVTEKGKDVELRCDPISGHTALYWYRQSLGQGLEFLIYFQGNSAPDKSGLPSDRFSAERTGGSVSTLTIQRTQQEDSAVYLCASRLTGGLSGTEAFFGQGTRLTVV.

The rearrangement links TRBV5-1 to TRBJ1-4; D not certain. The CDR3 covers 13 residues. Trimming left V 4 bases short and J 8 bases short, with 12 bases between. Germline CDR1 is SGHRS and CDR2 is YFSETQ. CDR3 amino acids: CASSPVAGEKLFF. The CDR3 DNA reads as TGCGCCAGCAGCCCGGTGGCCGGGGAAAAACTGTTTTTT.

This clonotype has a count of ten or more. The chain couples TRBV5-6 to TRBJ1-2; D ambiguous. The CDR3 sequence is 14 residues long. CDR1 and CDR2 from the germline V gene are SGHDT and YYEEEE. Deletions cut 3 bases from V and 4 bases from J, with 13 bases between. This CDR3 reads CASSSARESYGYTF. DNA for the CDR3: TGTGCCAGCAGCTCTGCTAGGGAAAGCTATGGCTACACCTTC.

This clonotype appeared many times. The rearrangement joins TRBV7-9 to TRBJ2-4; D gene uncertain. Germline values: CDR1 SEHNR, CDR2 FQNEAQ (reference sequence). The CDR3 is made up of 14 amino acids. V gave up 5 bases and J gave up 0 bases, with 8 bases separating them. This chain's CDR3 is CASSPTVAKNIQYF. In DNA, the CDR3 is TGTGCCAGCAGCCCGACCGTAGCCAAAAACATTCAGTACTTC.

The chain employs TRBV20-1 and TRBJ2-7; D gene unclear. Looked up from germline, CDR1 is DFQATT and CDR2 is SNEGSKA (reference sequence). Trimming stripped 1 base from V and 6 bases from J, with 13 bases between. The CDR3 loop spans 13 amino acids. The CDR3 coding sequence is TGCAGTGCTAGAGTATCCGGGCTAAGCGAGCAGTACTTC. It translates to CSARVSGLSEQYF.

This clonotype has a count of ten or more. The J gene is TRBJ1-2, the V gene TRBV29-1; D possibly corresponds to TRBD1 (6 bases). This CDR3 is built from 11 residues. The germline CDR1 and CDR2 sequences are SQVTM and ANQGSEA. The CDR3 DNA reads as TGCAGTTGGACAGATAACTATGGCTACACCTTC. Its translation is CSWTDNYGYTF.

This chain uses TRBV11-1 with TRBJ2-5; 9 bases agree with TRBD1. The V gene's germline CDR1 is SGHAT and CDR2 FQDESV (reference sequence). The CDR3 has 14 residues. The V and J ends lost 6 bases and 3 bases, in that order; junction bases with no gene match: 5. The CDR3 spells CASRSRDREETQYF. The CDR3 nucleotides read TGTGCCAGCAGATCCCGGGACAGGGAAGAGACCCAGTACTTC.

The V and J genes are TRBV20-1 and TRBJ2-4, with D possibly matching TRBD2 (5 bases). The ends were cut back, 4 bases at V and 3 bases at J, with 19 bases in the middle. The CDR3 extends over 16 amino acids. CDR1 is DFQATT and CDR2 is SNEGSKA in the germline V gene (reference sequence). CDR3 nucleotides: TGCAGTGCTATCTCCACCGAAGCTGGAGGCAAAAACATTCAGTACTTC. It specifies CSAISTEAGGKNIQYF.

This clonotype was counted at least ten times. This chain links TRBV11-2 with TRBJ2-7, with 13 bases that match TRBD2. The V gene's germline CDR1 is SGHAT and CDR2 FQNNGV. The CDR3 runs to 15 residues. V gave up 5 bases and J gave up 4 bases; unmatched junction bases: 5. Here the CDR3 DNA reads TGTGCCAGCAGCCCGGGACTAGCGGGGCTATACGAGCAGTACTTC. It translates to CASSPGLAGLYEQYF.

On this clonotype itself: A read error is possible here, since a much larger clone lies one base away. The J gene is TRBJ2-3, the V gene TRBV20-1, with unresolved D. V lost 3 bases and J lost 2, with 9 bases in between. Germline assignment: CDR1 DFQATT and CDR2 SNEGSKA (reference sequence). The CDR3 is 13 amino acids. This chain's CDR3 is CSASKQATDTQYF. The CDR3 coding sequence is TGCAGTGCTAGTAAGCAAGCCACAGATACGCAGTATTTT.

This clonotype showed up many times. The chain has TRBV13 and TRBJ2-1, with 9 bases that match TRBD1. The length of the CDR3 is 15 residues. Germline CDR1 and CDR2: PRHDT and FYEKMQ (reference sequence). Trimming removed 5 bases from V and 7 bases from J; junction bases left unmatched: 9. The CDR3 bases are TGTGCCAGCAGCGCCGGACAGGGGCGACTTAATGAGCAGTTCTTC. Its translation: CASSAGQGRLNEQFF. The full variable domain, with the rest looked up from reference TRBV13 and TRBJ2-1, is AAGVIQSPRHLIKEKRETATLKCYPIPRHDTVYWYQQGPGQDPQFLISFYEKMQSDKGSIPDRFSAQQFSDYHSELNMSSLELGDSALYFCASSAGQGRLNEQFFGPGTRLTVL.

The genes are TRBV27 and TRBJ2-6; D may be TRBD2 (6 bases). Trimming stripped 10 bases from V and 2 bases from J, with 18 bases between. The CDR3 length is 16 residues. CDR1 and CDR2 (germline): MNHEY, SMNVEV (reference sequence). This CDR3 is CANKREDGPGANVLTF. The CDR3 nucleotides are TGTGCCAACAAAAGGGAGGATGGCCCTGGGGCCAACGTCCTGACTTTC.

This clonotype was counted between two and nine times. CDR3 residues: CSARDPRRAAGRYF. The CDR3, as DNA: TGCAGTGCTAGAGATCCTCGGAGGGCAGCTGGTCGGTACTTC. J is TRBJ2-5 and V is TRBV20-1, with D perhaps TRBD2 (6 bases). Germline lookup yields CDR1 DFQATT and CDR2 SNEGSKA (reference sequence). The CDR3 is made up of 14 amino acids. V lost 0 bases and J lost 13, with 21 bases in between.

This clonotype was counted ten times or more. The chain links TRBV20-1 to TRBJ2-5; 8 positions match TRBD2. The V segment lost 5 bases and the J segment 4 bases; nucleotides outside the gene matches: 6. Germline CDR1 and CDR2: DFQATT and SNEGSKA (reference sequence). CDR3 length equals 13 residues. The CDR3 region has the DNA TGCAGTGCTCTGCGGGGGGAAGGAGAGACCCAGTACTTC. Encoded protein: CSALRGEGETQYF.

This clonotype is a singleton in its sample. The chain carries TRBV11-2 and TRBJ2-3; 9 bases align to TRBD2. The CDR3 length is 16 residues. CDR1 and CDR2 (germline): SGHAT, FQNNGV. The V segment lost 0 bases and the J segment 7 bases; nucleotides outside the gene matches: 8. The chain's CDR3 is CASSLDSAGGPHTQYF. The CDR3, as DNA: TGTGCCAGCAGCTTAGACTCGGCGGGGGGGCCGCATACGCAGTATTTT.

This clonotype was counted at least ten times. The chain is built from TRBV10-3 and TRBJ1-2; D possibly corresponds to TRBD1 (5 bases). This CDR3 has 13 amino acids. From germline, CDR1 is ENHRY and CDR2 SYGVKD. Trimming stripped 3 bases from V and 3 bases from J, with 8 bases between. This CDR3 is CAISEGTDYGYTF. In nucleotides, the CDR3 is TGTGCCATCAGTGAAGGGACGGACTATGGCTACACCTTC.

This clonotype was detected ten times or more. The chain couples TRBV10-3 to TRBJ2-1; no definite D call. CDR3 length: 15 residues. Germline V gene sequence: CDR1 ENHRY, CDR2 SYGVKD. V lost 6 bases, J lost 9 bases, and 21 bases lay in between. CDR3 sequence reads: CAISYDGIGNGEQFF. As DNA, the CDR3 is TGTGCCATCAGCTACGACGGTATTGGGAACGGTGAGCAGTTCTTC.